This T cell receptor (beta chain) was obtained from a study of blood T cell repertoires in COVID-19. At the level of the study: Samples of COVID-19 (acute and convalescent) were obtained from the United States, Italy and Spain. Sources were T cells, B-cell-depleted T cells, or PBMCs; the material itself was cDNA or gDNA.

V was cut by 2 bases and J by 2 bases, with 8 bases left in between. From germline, CDR1 is SGHTA and CDR2 FQGTGA. The CDR3 runs 14 residues. Authors' processing steps: Estimated nucleated cell counts came from reference gene primer amplification. Libraries were prepared by immunoSEQ multiplex PCR; TCRdb keeps only in-frame clonotypes and omits some of them. The D gene and trimming were derived from the DNA, and the V and J assignments and clone size from that table. The top ten hold about 0.72% of the sample, which has almost 200,000 clones, 80% to 90% seen once. The V gene is TRBV7-3, the J gene TRBJ2-3; no clear D gene. Material for sequencing was peripheral blood. This sequence originates from a woman in her 70s with acute or convalescent COVID-19. CDR3 sequence (DNA): TGTGCCAGCAGCTTAGAGAGAAACACAGATACGCAGTATTTT. It translates to CASSLERNTDTQYF.